The rows below give T cell receptor beta chains drawn from one sample of a study of sequential checkpoint blockade in melanoma. This table comes from immunoSEQ multiplex PCR, and its TCRdb copy is limited to in-frame clones, with some not included. The repertoire holds 13,000 to 15,000 clones, around half seen once, with 15% to 20% in the top ten. The specimen comprised CD8+ T cells sorted from blood (inferred from file names), sampled from a patient given nivolumab and ipilimumab in sequence. Every receptor here comes from a human donor with melanoma. Each CDR3 is given with its conserved first and last residue. D genes are given only for firm matches. Clone size appears in some rows only: once, few, many, or a class for an expanded clone.

d_call: NA; v_call: TRBV4-1; clone_size: NA; cdr3_length: 17; j_call: TRBJ2-7; cdr3_nt: TGCGCCAGCAGCCAAGGACCAGCGGAGTACTACTCCTACGAGCAGTACTTC; cdr3_aa: CASSQGPAEYYSYEQYF
d_call: TRBD1; v_call: TRBV13; clone_size: NA; cdr3_length: 16; j_call: TRBJ2-7; cdr3_nt: TGTGCCAGCAGCTTAGATCGACAGGGGGGAGACTACGAGCAGTACTTC; cdr3_aa: CASSLDRQGGDYEQYF
d_call: NA; v_call: TRBV4-1; clone_size: NA; cdr3_length: 17; j_call: TRBJ2-1; cdr3_nt: TGCGCCAGCAGCCACCAGGAGCTAGCTGAATCCTACAATGAGCAGTTCTTC; cdr3_aa: CASSHQELAESYNEQFF
d_call: NA; v_call: TRBV5-1; clone_size: NA; cdr3_length: 14; j_call: TRBJ1-2; cdr3_nt: TGCGCCAGCAGCGAATGGACTGCCGCCGATGGCTACACCTTC; cdr3_aa: CASSEWTAADGYTF
d_call: NA; v_call: TRBV19; clone_size: few; cdr3_length: 15; j_call: TRBJ2-1; cdr3_nt: TGTGCCAGTGCCCCTGGTGAGAGCTCCTACAATGAGCAGTTCTTC; cdr3_aa: CASAPGESSYNEQFF
d_call: NA; v_call: TRBV18; clone_size: NA; cdr3_length: 14; j_call: TRBJ2-7; cdr3_nt: TGTGCCAGCTCACCCGAGACAGAGACGGGCGAGCAGTACTTC; cdr3_aa: CASSPETETGEQYF
d_call: NA; v_call: TRBV5-1; clone_size: NA; cdr3_length: 18; j_call: TRBJ2-1; cdr3_nt: TGCGCCAGCAGCCAGCCTCTCAGGGGCCTCAGCTCCTACAATGAGCAGTTCTTC; cdr3_aa: CASSQPLRGLSSYNEQFF
d_call: TRBD2; v_call: TRBV9; clone_size: NA; cdr3_length: 14; j_call: TRBJ2-5; cdr3_nt: TGTGCCAGCAGCTCCTCGGGGGGGCAAGAGACCCAGTACTTC; cdr3_aa: CASSSSGGQETQYF
d_call: TRBD2; v_call: TRBV9; clone_size: NA; cdr3_length: 16; j_call: TRBJ2-1; cdr3_nt: TGTGCCAGCAGCGTGACTAGCGGGGGGGTATGGAATGAGCAGTTCTTC; cdr3_aa: CASSVTSGGVWNEQFF
d_call: NA; v_call: TRBV7-9; clone_size: NA; cdr3_length: 15; j_call: TRBJ2-7; cdr3_nt: TGTGCCAGCAGCTTAGGCGGTGGGAGCTCCTACGAGCAGTACTTC; cdr3_aa: CASSLGGGSSYEQYF
d_call: NA; v_call: TRBV27; clone_size: NA; cdr3_length: 13; j_call: TRBJ2-2; cdr3_nt: TGTGCCACCACGGAGCTTAACACCGGGGAGCTGTTTTTT; cdr3_aa: CATTELNTGELFF
d_call: NA; v_call: TRBV30; clone_size: NA; cdr3_length: 16; j_call: TRBJ2-6; cdr3_nt: TGTGCCTGGAGTGCAGGGGTTGGCTCTGGGGCCAACGTCCTGACTTTC; cdr3_aa: CAWSAGVGSGANVLTF
d_call: TRBD2; v_call: TRBV6-5; clone_size: medium-sized; cdr3_length: 14; j_call: TRBJ2-7; cdr3_nt: TGTGCCAGCAGCCACGGGGCGGGAGTGCTTGAGCAGTACTTC; cdr3_aa: CASSHGAGVLEQYF
d_call: NA; v_call: TRBV7-6; clone_size: NA; cdr3_length: 14; j_call: TRBJ2-5; cdr3_nt: TGTGCCAGCAGCCTAGAATCGGGGATGGAGACCCAGTACTTC; cdr3_aa: CASSLESGMETQYF
d_call: NA; v_call: TRBV7-9; clone_size: NA; cdr3_length: 16; j_call: TRBJ2-2; cdr3_nt: TGTGCCAGCAGCTTAGTGGCGGGACCCAACACCGGGGAGCTGTTTTTT; cdr3_aa: CASSLVAGPNTGELFF
d_call: NA; v_call: TRBV19; clone_size: medium-sized; cdr3_length: 11; j_call: TRBJ2-2; cdr3_nt: TGTGCCAGTACTGACACCGGGGAGCTGTTTTTT; cdr3_aa: CASTDTGELFF